The entry that follows covers one TCR beta chain sequence. Germline V gene data show CDR1 as SGHNT and CDR2 as YYREEE (reference sequence). V shed 4 bases, J shed 5 bases, and the junction held 8 bases outside the gene matches. The CDR3 totals 15 residues. The record originates from a study of blood T cell repertoires in COVID-19. This table comes from immunoSEQ multiplex PCR, and its TCRdb copy is limited to in-frame clones, with some not included. The profile shows 400,000 to 550,000 clones, around 89% of them singletons. This chain connects TRBV5-4 to TRBJ2-1, with 8 bases lining up with TRBD1. The specimen was peripheral blood. The sequence came from a woman in her 30s with acute or convalescent COVID-19. The DNA for the CDR3 is TGTGCCAGCAGCGCCGGACAGGGAGCCCACAATGAGCAGTTCTTC. This sequence encodes CASSAGQGAHNEQFF.